This entry lists 24 T cell receptor beta chains sequenced from one sample in a study of blood T cell repertoires in COVID-19. Libraries were prepared by immunoSEQ multiplex PCR; TCRdb keeps only in-frame clonotypes and omits some of them. This sample has 200,000 to 300,000 clones, with over 75% found just once. Input material: peripheral blood. The receptors come from a human donor in a cohort sampled during active COVID-19.

The chain has TRBV28 and TRBJ2-7, with D possibly being TRBD1 (7 bases). The germline V gene has CDR1 MDHEN and CDR2 SYDVKM. V was clipped by 7 bases and J by 0 bases, with 16 bases between them. CDR3 length equals 15 residues. The CDR3 DNA is TGTGCCAGCACTTTGACAGGGAGGTACTCCTACGAGCAGTACTTC. Its protein is CASTLTGRYSYEQYF.

This clone was seen only a few times. The chain uses TRBV3-1 (or the pseudogene TRBV3-2) and TRBJ2-3; 11 nucleotides match TRBD2. The CDR3 runs 16 residues. Germline-derived CDR1 and CDR2 are LGHDT and YNNKEL (reference sequence). Unmatched junction bases numbered 12, after V lost 4 bases and J lost 9 bases. CDR3 in DNA: TGTGCCAGCAGCCCCTCCACTAGCGGGAGACGAAAGACGCAGTATTTT. This encodes CASSPSTSGRRKTQYF.

This sequence joins TRBV2 and TRBJ2-3; 7 bases are a match to TRBD2. The V gene's germline CDR1 is SNHLY and CDR2 FYNNEI. Germline trimming cut 3 bases from V and 9 bases from J; bases unmatched to any gene: 9. The CDR3 is 14 residues long. The CDR3 coding sequence is TGTGCCAGCAGTGAGGCCCGGGGAGGGCAAACGCAGTATTTT. This codes for CASSEARGGQTQYF.

The V call is TRBV5-6, the J call TRBJ2-2; the match to TRBD2 covers 11 bases. Germline CDR1 SGHDT, CDR2 YYEEEE. CDR3 size: 18 residues. The trim removed 0 bases at V and 1 base at J, leaving 5 bases unmatched. DNA of the CDR3: TGTGCCAGCAGCTTGGGTCTAGCGGGGGGCAGGAACACCGGGGAGCTGTTTTTT. Amino acid sequence: CASSLGLAGGRNTGELFF.

This chain links TRBV19 with TRBJ1-3; 9 bases match TRBD1. V lost 7 bases and J lost 0; bases outside the gene matches: 10. The CDR3 runs to 17 residues. The germline V gene has CDR1 LNHDA and CDR2 SQIVND (reference sequence). The DNA for the CDR3 is TGTGCCAGTACCAAGACAGGGGGGCCACGCTCTGGAAACACCATATATTTT. Protein product: CASTKTGGPRSGNTIYF.

The rearrangement links TRBV15 to TRBJ1-2; TRBD1 might be the D (5 bases). Trimming stripped 3 bases from V and 7 bases from J, with 15 bases between. CDR1 is LNHNV and CDR2 is YYDKDF in the germline V gene (reference sequence). This CDR3 has 14 amino acids. CDR3: CATSRRRDPGGYTF. The CDR3 nucleotides read TGTGCCACCAGCAGGAGGAGGGACCCAGGTGGCTACACCTTC.

The CDR3 nucleotides read TGTGCCAGCAGCGAACCCTCGAGCGGATACAATGAGCAGTTCTTC. Translated: CASSEPSSGYNEQFF. The rearrangement links TRBV3-1 (or the pseudogene TRBV3-2) to TRBJ2-1, with TRBD2 as a possible D gene (5 bases). The V end was cut by 5 bases, the J end by 4 bases, with 15 bases between. Per germline, CDR1 LGHDT and CDR2 YNNKEL (reference sequence). CDR3 length: 15 residues.

The chain employs TRBV7-6 and TRBJ1-5, with 7 positions matching TRBD1. Germline lookup yields CDR1 SGHVS and CDR2 FNYEAQ. The CDR3 sequence is 19 residues long. Trimming removed 2 bases from V and 3 bases from J; junction bases left unmatched: 16. Here the CDR3 reads CASSLFPATGWQNNQPQHF. CDR3 in DNA: TGTGCCAGCAGCTTATTCCCGGCGACAGGGTGGCAGAACAATCAGCCCCAGCATTTT.

The gene calls are TRBV6-5 and TRBJ1-5; D not resolved. Germline V lookup: CDR1 MNHEY, CDR2 SVGAGI. Between the trimmed V and J ends, which lost 5 bases and 2 bases, there was a span of 13 bases. This CDR3 is 15 amino acids long. The CDR3 DNA reads as TGTGCCAGCAGTCGGGGTCCATCCGGCAATCAGCCCCAGCATTTT. This translates into CASSRGPSGNQPQHF.

The V and J genes are TRBV5-1 and TRBJ1-1; the match to TRBD1 covers 7 bases. The ends lost 4 bases at V and 3 bases at J; junction bases unmatched: 3. There are 13 residues in the CDR3. Germline CDR1 and CDR2: SGHRS and YFSETQ. The CDR3 region is CASSPDRDTEAFF. DNA for the CDR3: TGCGCCAGCAGCCCCGACAGGGACACTGAAGCTTTCTTT.

This chain links TRBV7-2 with TRBJ1-1; 8 positions agree with TRBD1. From germline, CDR1 is SGHTA and CDR2 FQGNSA. This CDR3 spans 14 amino acids. V was clipped by 5 bases and J by 4 bases; unmatched bases: 6. The CDR3 DNA follows: TGTGCCAGCAGCGAAACCAGGGGGCTCACTGAAGCTTTCTTT. Amino acids: CASSETRGLTEAFF. Full variable domain (missing parts from reference TRBV7-2 and TRBJ1-1): GAGVSQSPSNKVTEKGKDVELRCDPISGHTALYWYRQSLGQGLEFLIYFQGNSAPDKSGLPSDRFSAERTGGSVSTLTIQRTQQEDSAVYLCASSETRGLTEAFFGQGTRLTVV.

This clone appeared a few times. The chain uses TRBV11-2 and TRBJ1-1, with 7 nucleotides matching TRBD1. V gave up 0 bases and J gave up 2 bases; unmatched junction bases: 6. The CDR3 covers 16 residues. Germline CDR1 is SGHAT and CDR2 is FQNNGV. Written as DNA, the CDR3 is TGTGCCAGCAGCTTAGATCTTGGGACAGCCAACACTGAAGCTTTCTTT. It is translated as CASSLDLGTANTEAFF.

The chain couples TRBV5-8 to TRBJ2-5; D gene ambiguous. Germline V gene lookup returns CDR1 SGHTS and CDR2 YDEGEE. This CDR3 has 15 amino acids. V was clipped by 0 bases and J by 3 bases, with 12 bases between them. The CDR3 region is CASSLGDTEKETQYF. CDR3 nucleotides: TGTGCCAGCAGCTTGGGCGATACAGAAAAAGAGACCCAGTACTTC.

The chain recombines TRBV19 with TRBJ1-5, with TRBD1 matching 8 bases. Trimming at V came to 5 bases and at J to 1 base, leaving 4 bases not matched to a gene. Germline V gene data show CDR1 as LNHDA and CDR2 as SQIVND (reference sequence). The CDR3 consists of 15 residues. In DNA form, the CDR3 reads TGTGCCAGTAGTCGCAGACAGGGGAGCAATCAGCCCCAGCATTTT. This translates into CASSRRQGSNQPQHF.

The chain is built from TRBV18 and TRBJ1-1, with a possible D match to TRBD1 (6 bases). V gave up 6 bases and J gave up 2 bases, with 19 bases separating them. CDR1 is KGHSH and CDR2 is LQKENI in the germline V gene. CDR3 length: 16 residues. Here the CDR3 DNA reads TGTGCCAGCTCCGATTTCCTCGGGACACCAAACACTGAAGCTTTCTTT. As protein: CASSDFLGTPNTEAFF.

The gene calls are TRBV5-4 and TRBJ1-2, with TRBD1 as a possible D gene (5 bases). Germline V gives CDR1 SGHNT, CDR2 YYREEE (reference sequence). V was pared by 0 bases and J by 4 bases, with 13 bases between. CDR3 length: 15 amino acids. The CDR3 DNA reads TGTGCCAGCAGCTTGGATAGGGGTTTAGGCTATGGCTACACCTTC. Translation: CASSLDRGLGYGYTF.

To note about this clone: One junction end disagrees with the germline gene, perhaps due to a read error. The CDR3 DNA sequence: TGTGCTAGCAGCTCCGGGACAGGCTCCTACGAGCAGTACTTC. It is translated as CASSSGTGSYEQYF. The chain links TRBV7-7 to TRBJ2-7; 8 bases are shared with TRBD1. The CDR3 is 14 residues long. Germline V gene lookup returns CDR1 SSHAT and CDR2 FNYEAQ (reference sequence). Complete variable domain (other parts from reference TRBV7-7 and TRBJ2-7): GAGVSQSPRYKVTKRGQDVTLRCDPISSHATLYWYQQALGQGPEFLTYFNYEAQPDKSGLPSDRFSAERPEGSISTLTIQRTEQRDSAMYRCASSSGTGSYEQYFGPGTRLTVT.

The V and J genes are TRBV6-6 and TRBJ2-3; 8 bases line up with TRBD2. Germline assignment: CDR1 MNHNY and CDR2 SVGAGI (reference sequence). Germline trimming cut 7 bases from V and 0 bases from J; bases unmatched to any gene: 9. This CDR3 comprises 16 residues. The CDR3 is CASTTPSGSSTDTQYF. In DNA, the CDR3 is TGTGCCAGCACCACACCTAGCGGGTCCAGCACAGATACGCAGTATTTT.

The gene calls are TRBV6-5 and TRBJ2-3; the D gene is possibly TRBD2 (5 bases). The CDR3 extends over 14 amino acids. Trimming took 2 bases from V and 5 from J, leaving 11 bases between them. Germline loops: CDR1 MNHEY, CDR2 SVGAGI. The CDR3 DNA is TGTGCCAGCAGTTACCGGGGTTCCGGAGATACGCAGTATTTT. This translates into CASSYRGSGDTQYF.

The CDR3 loop is CASSGDRGNSPLHF. Here the CDR3 DNA reads TGTGCCAGCAGCGGGGACAGGGGTAATTCACCCCTCCACTTT. This chain connects TRBV6-2 or TRBV6-3 to TRBJ1-6; 10 nucleotides align to TRBD1. Per germline, CDR1 MNHEY and CDR2 SVGEGT. V lost 6 bases to trimming and J lost 6 bases; unmatched junction nucleotides: 2. The length of the CDR3 is 14 residues.

This clone was recorded only once. This sequence joins TRBV12-3 or TRBV12-4 and TRBJ2-2; tentative D call: TRBD1 (6 bases). Trimming cost V 6 bases and J 8 bases, with 10 bases left between them. This CDR3 contains 12 residues. The CDR3 here is CASSPGVGELFF. The CDR3 coding sequence is TGTGCCAGCAGCCCAGGGGTTGGGGAGCTGTTTTTT.

The V call is TRBV13, the J call TRBJ2-7; 8 bases are shared with TRBD1. The V gene end was trimmed by 8 bases and the J gene end by 7 bases; junction bases not matched to a gene: 10. The CDR3 runs to 13 residues. Germline V gene sequence: CDR1 PRHDT, CDR2 FYEKMQ (reference sequence). CDR3: CASGPTGVGEQYF. CDR3 nucleotide sequence: TGTGCCAGCGGCCCGACAGGGGTCGGGGAGCAGTACTTC.

The chain is built from TRBV15 and TRBJ1-2, with D unclear. This CDR3 is 11 amino acids long. Germline CDR1 reads LNHNV; CDR2 reads YYDKDF (reference sequence). V lost 5 bases to trimming and J lost 8 bases, with 9 bases between them. CDR3 residues: CATSGGEGYTF. In DNA form, the CDR3 reads TGTGCCACCAGCGGCGGGGAGGGCTACACCTTC.

CDR3 nucleotides: TGTGCCAGCAGTTTCAGGGGTAGTTCACCCCTCCACTTT. It encodes CASSFRGSSPLHF. V usage is TRBV28 and J usage is TRBJ1-6; TRBD1 might be the D (6 bases). V was trimmed by 3 bases and J by 9 bases, leaving 9 bases between them. CDR3 size: 13 residues. Germline CDR1 is MDHEN and CDR2 is SYDVKM.